A selection of T cell receptor beta chains follows, all from one sample in a study of T cell changes during pregnancy in multiple sclerosis. Some clones are missing from TCRdb's copy, which holds only in-frame ones; the method was immunoSEQ multiplex PCR. The repertoire has roughly 47,000 clones, about 88% of them found once; the top ten carry roughly 1.2%. The material was CD4+ T cells from peripheral blood mononuclear cells, obtained after pregnancy. Source of these receptors: a female donor with multiple sclerosis, enrolled in a pregnancy study. The CDR3 runs from the conserved cysteine through the conserved F or W. Fields, in order: D gene, J gene, clone size, V gene, CDR3 DNA, CDR3 protein. A D gene is named only where the DNA matches it firmly. Size is stated for part of the rows, as once, few or many counts, or as a class when the clone is expanded.

D gene: .; J gene: TRBJ1-1; clone size: once; V gene: TRBV6-5; CDR3 DNA: TGTGCCAGCAGCCTAGAGGGCCGAGGCACTGAAGCTTTCTTT; CDR3 protein: CASSLEGRGTEAFF
D gene: TRBD1; J gene: TRBJ1-2; clone size: .; V gene: TRBV19; CDR3 DNA: TGTGCCAGTAGTCCATCCGGGACAGGGGGCGCGGTGTTCTATGGCTACACCTTC; CDR3 protein: CASSPSGTGGAVFYGYTF
D gene: TRBD1; J gene: TRBJ2-3; clone size: .; V gene: TRBV5-1; CDR3 DNA: TGCGCCAGCAGCCCCGGACAGGTCCGGTTGGGTGATACGCAGTATTTT; CDR3 protein: CASSPGQVRLGDTQYF
D gene: .; J gene: TRBJ2-7; clone size: once; V gene: TRBV7-9; CDR3 DNA: TGTGCCAGCAGGGCCGCGGGGAGTTCCTACGAGCAGTACTTC; CDR3 protein: CASRAAGSSYEQYF
D gene: .; J gene: TRBJ1-2; clone size: .; V gene: TRBV5-6; CDR3 DNA: TGTGCCAGCAGCTTCGGTGTAGGGGATGGCGGCTACACCTTC; CDR3 protein: CASSFGVGDGGYTF
D gene: .; J gene: TRBJ2-7; clone size: .; V gene: TRBV5-1; CDR3 DNA: TGCGCCAGCAGCTTGAACTTTGCCTACGAGCAGTACTTC; CDR3 protein: CASSLNFAYEQYF
D gene: .; J gene: TRBJ1-1; clone size: .; V gene: TRBV19; CDR3 DNA: TGTGCCAGTAGTGCTACAGTGAACACTGAAGCTTTCTTT; CDR3 protein: CASSATVNTEAFF
D gene: .; J gene: TRBJ1-2; clone size: .; V gene: TRBV2; CDR3 DNA: TGTGCCAGCAGCAGCAGGGGATATGGCTACACCTTC; CDR3 protein: CASSSRGYGYTF
D gene: TRBD1; J gene: TRBJ1-5; clone size: .; V gene: TRBV28; CDR3 DNA: TGTGCCAGCAGTCCCAGAAAGACAGGGGCTAGCAATCAGCCCCAGCATTTT; CDR3 protein: CASSPRKTGASNQPQHF
D gene: TRBD2; J gene: TRBJ2-1; clone size: .; V gene: TRBV27; CDR3 DNA: TGTGCCAGCAGAAACATAGCGGGCGTACCCGGCCATGAGCAGTTCTTC; CDR3 protein: CASRNIAGVPGHEQFF
D gene: .; J gene: TRBJ2-7; clone size: .; V gene: TRBV10-2; CDR3 DNA: TGCGCCAGCAGTGTACAGCGGGCCTACGAGCAGTACTTC; CDR3 protein: CASSVQRAYEQYF
D gene: TRBD2; J gene: TRBJ2-7; clone size: few; V gene: TRBV30; CDR3 DNA: TGTGCCTGGAGTAAAGCGGGAGGGCACTACGAGCAGTACTTC; CDR3 protein: CAWSKAGGHYEQYF
D gene: .; J gene: TRBJ2-2; clone size: .; V gene: TRBV7-6; CDR3 DNA: TGTGCCAGCAGCTTAAGTCTTCGCAGACGAGGCGGGGAGCTGTTTTTT; CDR3 protein: CASSLSLRRRGGELFF
D gene: TRBD2; J gene: TRBJ2-2; clone size: .; V gene: TRBV4-1; CDR3 DNA: TGCGCCAGCAGCCAAGATCCTAGCGGGAGCGGGGAGCTGTTTTTT; CDR3 protein: CASSQDPSGSGELFF
D gene: .; J gene: TRBJ2-1; clone size: .; V gene: TRBV7-2; CDR3 DNA: TGTGCCAGCAGCCGAGGACTCCTAAACTACAATGAGCAGTTCTTC; CDR3 protein: CASSRGLLNYNEQFF
D gene: .; J gene: TRBJ2-3; clone size: .; V gene: TRBV28; CDR3 DNA: TGTGCCAGCATAGAGGGAGTAACTGATACGCAGTATTTT; CDR3 protein: CASIEGVTDTQYF
D gene: TRBD2; J gene: TRBJ2-2; clone size: .; V gene: TRBV7-3; CDR3 DNA: TGTGCCAGCAGCCCGCTCCGGACTAGCGGGAGGGACGGGGAGCTGTTTTTT; CDR3 protein: CASSPLRTSGRDGELFF
D gene: .; J gene: TRBJ2-5; clone size: once; V gene: TRBV4-1; CDR3 DNA: TGCGCCAGCAGCCGGGCTGGACTGCAGACCCAGTACTTC; CDR3 protein: CASSRAGLQTQYF
D gene: .; J gene: TRBJ2-5; clone size: .; V gene: TRBV28; CDR3 DNA: TGTGCCAGCAGGCCTCGCCGAGTGGAGACCCAGTACTTC; CDR3 protein: CASRPRRVETQYF
D gene: .; J gene: TRBJ2-6; clone size: .; V gene: TRBV28; CDR3 DNA: TGTGCCAGCTTAAAGAGCTCTGGGGCCAACGTCCTGACTTTC; CDR3 protein: CASLKSSGANVLTF
D gene: .; J gene: TRBJ1-1; clone size: .; V gene: TRBV6-5; CDR3 DNA: TGTGCCAGCAAATTGGAAGGGGTGAACACTGAAGCTTTCTTT; CDR3 protein: CASKLEGVNTEAFF
D gene: .; J gene: TRBJ2-3; clone size: .; V gene: TRBV5-1; CDR3 DNA: TGCGCCAGCGGCGGCAGCGTGATGTCGCCGAATACGCAGTATTTT; CDR3 protein: CASGGSVMSPNTQYF
D gene: TRBD2; J gene: TRBJ2-7; clone size: .; V gene: TRBV18; CDR3 DNA: TGTGCCAGCTCACCCGGGACTAGCGCCGTCTACGAGCAGTACTTC; CDR3 protein: CASSPGTSAVYEQYF
D gene: TRBD2; J gene: TRBJ2-1; clone size: .; V gene: TRBV4-1; CDR3 DNA: TGCGCCAGCAGCCAATTTGAGCTAGCGGGGGCGAATGAGCAGTTCTTC; CDR3 protein: CASSQFELAGANEQFF
D gene: .; J gene: TRBJ2-3; clone size: .; V gene: TRBV18; CDR3 DNA: TGTGCCAGCTCACCACAGGGGCACACAGATACGCAGTATTTT; CDR3 protein: CASSPQGHTDTQYF
D gene: .; J gene: TRBJ1-5; clone size: .; V gene: TRBV6-1; CDR3 DNA: TGTGCCAGCAGACAAGATTTTAATCAGCCCCAGCATTTT; CDR3 protein: CASRQDFNQPQHF
D gene: .; J gene: TRBJ1-3; clone size: .; V gene: TRBV5-5; CDR3 DNA: TGTGCCAGCAGCTTGGCCGAGGGGGGGGCATCTGGAAACACCATATATTTT; CDR3 protein: CASSLAEGGASGNTIYF
D gene: TRBD1; J gene: TRBJ1-4; clone size: .; V gene: TRBV6-5; CDR3 DNA: TGTGCCAGCAGTTACGAGGGGGCTGGTGAAAAACTGTTTTTT; CDR3 protein: CASSYEGAGEKLFF
D gene: TRBD2; J gene: TRBJ2-3; clone size: .; V gene: TRBV11-3; CDR3 DNA: TGTGCCAGCAGCTTAGGACTAGCGGGAGGAACAGATACGCAGTATTTT; CDR3 protein: CASSLGLAGGTDTQYF
D gene: TRBD1; J gene: TRBJ1-3; clone size: .; V gene: TRBV18; CDR3 DNA: TGTGCCAGCTCACCACGGGACAGCTCTGGAAACACCATATATTTT; CDR3 protein: CASSPRDSSGNTIYF
D gene: TRBD2; J gene: TRBJ2-7; clone size: .; V gene: TRBV9; CDR3 DNA: TGTGCCAGCAGCGTAGGGGTTAGCGGGCCCTACGAGCAGTACTTC; CDR3 protein: CASSVGVSGPYEQYF